A single sample is the source of the 29 T cell receptor beta chains below, sequenced in a study of blood T cell repertoires in COVID-19. The assay was immunoSEQ multiplex PCR, and TCRdb's table has in-frame clones only and misses some. The sample carries some 44,000 clones, about nine tenths recorded once. The sample consisted of peripheral blood. The origin of the receptors is a human donor in a cohort sampled during active COVID-19.

A single count supports this clone. The chain joins TRBV11-3 to TRBJ2-1; D possibly corresponds to TRBD2 (5 bases). Trimming cost V 1 base and J 8 bases, with 6 bases left between them. CDR1 SGHNT and CDR2 YENEEA come from the germline V gene. CDR3 length: 12 residues. The DNA for the CDR3 is TGTGCCAGCAGCTTAGGGGGAGATGAGCAGTTCTTC. Translating gives CASSLGGDEQFF.

V and J are TRBV28 and TRBJ1-2, with D unclear. The germline gives CDR1 MDHEN, CDR2 SYDVKM. The CDR3 contains 13 residues. Trimming pared 5 bases from V and 4 bases from J, leaving 11 bases between. The CDR3, as DNA: TGTGCCAGCAGTCTTGTTAGTTTCTATGGCTACACCTTC. This gives the protein CASSLVSFYGYTF.

This chain connects TRBV5-1 to TRBJ2-7; 8 bases fit TRBD1. J gave up 7 bases and V 4 bases, and 13 bases lay outside the gene matches. Germline V gives CDR1 SGHRS, CDR2 YFSETQ. The CDR3 consists of 15 residues. CDR3 nucleotide sequence: TGCGCCAGCAGCCTGAGGCAGGGGGCCTTGGGGGAGCAGTACTTC. It yields the protein CASSLRQGALGEQYF.

The V and J genes are TRBV10-3 and TRBJ1-4; D unresolved. Germline CDR1 ENHRY, CDR2 SYGVKD. This CDR3 has 14 residues. V lost 3 bases and J lost 0, with 5 bases in between. CDR3 bases: TGTGCCATCAGTGAACGGGCAACTAATGAAAAACTGTTTTTT. This gives the protein CAISERATNEKLFF.

The V and J genes are TRBV7-2 and TRBJ1-5; no firm D call. Trimming shortened V by 2 bases and J by 5 bases, and 4 bases separated the two germline ends. Germline CDR1 SGHTA, CDR2 FQGNSA. The CDR3 runs to 12 residues. The CDR3 sequence: CASSLRDQPQHF. Here the CDR3 DNA reads TGTGCCAGCAGCTTAAGAGATCAGCCCCAGCATTTT.

The rearrangement joins TRBV7-2 to TRBJ2-5, with 9 bases fitting TRBD2. The CDR3 has 15 amino acids. CDR1 is SGHTA and CDR2 is FQGNSA in the germline V gene. V shed 3 bases and J 5 bases; nucleotides not matched to a gene: 7. CDR3: CASSFLSGSGETQYF. The CDR3 coding sequence is TGTGCCAGCAGCTTCCTTAGCGGGAGTGGTGAGACCCAGTACTTC. The variable domain in full, completed from reference TRBV7-2 and TRBJ2-5, reads GAGVSQSPSNKVTEKGKDVELRCDPISGHTALYWYRQSLGQGLEFLIYFQGNSAPDKSGLPSDRFSAERTGGSVSTLTIQRTQQEDSAVYLCASSFLSGSGETQYFGPGTRLLVL.

This chain joins TRBV10-2 and TRBJ2-7; 8 bases match TRBD1. V trimming: 10 bases; J trimming: 3 bases; junction bases outside the gene matches: 11. The CDR3 runs 14 residues. Per germline, CDR1 WSHSY and CDR2 SAAADI. Here the CDR3 reads CATRPGQGGYEQYF. In nucleotides, the CDR3 is TGCGCCACCCGACCCGGACAGGGCGGCTACGAGCAGTACTTC.

This chain joins TRBV7-9 and TRBJ2-1, with no clear D. Germline V gene lookup returns CDR1 SEHNR and CDR2 FQNEAQ (reference sequence). With 1 base removed from V and 6 bases from J, the gap between germline ends came to 4 bases. The CDR3 consists of 12 residues. The CDR3 sequence: CASSLVANEQFF. CDR3 nucleotides: TGTGCCAGCAGCTTAGTGGCCAATGAGCAGTTCTTC.

The rearrangement uses TRBV25-1 and TRBJ1-2, with D possibly TRBD1 on 5 matching bases. The CDR3 is made up of 14 amino acids. Trimming pared 2 bases from V and 5 bases from J, leaving 12 bases between. Germline CDR1 MGHDK, CDR2 SYGVNS. CDR3 nucleotide sequence: TGTGCCAGCAGTGAAGATGTTGACAGTTATGGCTACACCTTC. It specifies CASSEDVDSYGYTF.

This sequence joins TRBV18 and TRBJ1-5, with 11 positions matching TRBD1. V was pared by 1 base and J by 2 bases, with 4 bases of the junction left unmatched. The germline V gene has CDR1 KGHSH and CDR2 LQKENI. The CDR3 is 17 amino acids. CDR3 protein: CASSPLDRGHGNQPQHF. CDR3 nucleotides: TGTGCCAGCTCACCACTGGACAGGGGGCATGGCAATCAGCCCCAGCATTTT.

This chain links TRBV16 with TRBJ1-5, with D possibly TRBD1 on 6 matching bases. The CDR3 covers 14 residues. Deletions cut 4 bases from V and 3 bases from J, with 10 bases between. Germline CDR1 reads KGHSY; CDR2 reads FQNENV. CDR3 in DNA: TGTGCCAGCAGCCGATGGACAGTCAATCAGCCCCAGCATTTT. It encodes CASSRWTVNQPQHF.

The V call is TRBV9, the J call TRBJ2-2; D unclear. V was shortened by 4 bases and J by 8 bases, with 12 bases between the two germline ends. Germline lookup yields CDR1 SGDLS and CDR2 YYNGEE. The CDR3 spans 13 residues. The CDR3 DNA reads as TGTGCCAGCAGCCCACGAGGCGGAGGGGAGCTGTTTTTT. It is translated as CASSPRGGGELFF.

This clone was observed a few times. This chain connects TRBV7-9 to TRBJ1-2, with a weak D call TRBD1 (6 bases). The germline V gene encodes CDR1 SEHNR and CDR2 FQNEAQ (reference sequence). The germline V and J ends were trimmed by 5 bases and 2 bases, with 18 bases remaining between them. The length of the CDR3 is 16 residues. CDR3 sequence: CASSPGQGRENYGYTF. In nucleotides, the CDR3 is TGTGCCAGCAGCCCGGGACAAGGCAGGGAAAACTATGGCTACACCTTC.

V gene TRBV6-2 or TRBV6-3 combines with J gene TRBJ2-3; 10 bases agree with TRBD1. There are 17 residues in the CDR3. Germline CDR1 MNHEY, CDR2 SVGEGT. V was clipped by 6 bases and J by 2 bases; unmatched bases: 11. CDR3 DNA sequence: TGTGCCAGCAGCATCCCGGGGACAGGGGACTTCACAGATACGCAGTATTTT. Translated: CASSIPGTGDFTDTQYF.

The rearrangement links TRBV5-1 to TRBJ2-7; 10 nucleotides agree with TRBD1. The CDR3 length is 13 residues. The germline V gene has CDR1 SGHRS and CDR2 YFSETQ. J gave up 7 bases and V 4 bases, and 5 bases lay outside the gene matches. CDR3 nucleotides: TGCGCCAGCAGCGTCGACAGGGGGCTTGAGCAGTACTTC. Encoded protein: CASSVDRGLEQYF. Full variable domain (rest looked up from reference TRBV5-1 and TRBJ2-7): KAGVTQTPRYLIKTRGQQVTLSCSPISGHRSVSWYQQTPGQGLQFLFEYFSETQRNKGNFPGRFSGRQFSNSRSEMNVSTLELGDSALYLCASSVDRGLEQYFGPGTRLTVT.

By its share, this clone is hyperexpanded. The CDR3 here is CASSQGVRAGPEGYTF. The CDR3 bases are TGCGCCAGCAGCCAAGGGGTTAGGGCAGGGCCGGAAGGCTACACCTTC. The chain joins TRBV4-1 to TRBJ1-2, with a possible D match to TRBD1 (5 bases). The germline V gene has CDR1 MGHRA and CDR2 YSYEKL. The germline V and J ends were trimmed by 1 base and 8 bases, with 20 bases remaining between them. The CDR3 spans 16 residues.

The J gene is TRBJ2-4, the V gene TRBV6-5, with D perhaps TRBD2 (5 bases). CDR1 and CDR2 from the germline V gene are MNHEY and SVGAGI. Trimming stripped 5 bases from V and 5 bases from J, with 10 bases between. The CDR3 contains 13 residues. This chain's CDR3 is CASSRESENIQYF. CDR3 bases: TGTGCCAGCAGTAGGGAGTCGGAAAACATTCAGTACTTC.

The genes are TRBV5-1 and TRBJ1-3; D ambiguous. The CDR3 extends over 15 amino acids. Germline V gives CDR1 SGHRS, CDR2 YFSETQ. V was shortened by 0 bases and J by 0 bases, with 7 bases between the two germline ends. CDR3 in amino acids: CASSLDGVSGNTIYF. The CDR3 DNA sequence: TGCGCCAGCAGCTTGGACGGAGTCTCTGGAAACACCATATATTTT.

The sample holds a few counts of this clone. V is TRBV2 and J is TRBJ1-4, with 12 bases matching TRBD1. Germline CDR1 SNHLY, CDR2 FYNNEI. The CDR3 spans 17 residues. The junction had 7 bases not matched to a gene; V was cut back by 4 bases and J by 4 bases. DNA of the CDR3: TGTGCCAGCAGTGCCTCGGGACAGGGGGCGTTTAATGAAAAACTGTTTTTT. Translating gives CASSASGQGAFNEKLFF.

The J gene is TRBJ1-2, the V gene TRBV30; TRBD1 might be the D (5 bases). The germline V and J ends were trimmed by 0 bases and 2 bases, with 19 bases remaining between them. This CDR3 contains 17 residues. Germline CDR1 and CDR2: GTSNPN and SVGIG (reference sequence). CDR3 loop: CAWSVLGGSLSNYGYTF. The CDR3 DNA is TGTGCCTGGAGTGTACTGGGGGGTAGTCTGTCAAACTATGGCTACACCTTC.

The chain joins TRBV5-8 to TRBJ2-4; D is perhaps TRBD2 (6 bases). The germline CDR1 and CDR2 sequences are SGHTS and YDEGEE. This CDR3 is 15 amino acids long. Trimming pared 6 bases from V and 6 bases from J, leaving 19 bases between. CDR3 amino acids: CASTPNSAGPNIQYF. CDR3 sequence (DNA): TGTGCCAGCACCCCTAATTCCGCGGGGCCAAACATTCAGTACTTC.

V usage is TRBV7-2 and J usage is TRBJ2-5; TRBD2 agrees at 7 bases. Germline-derived CDR1 and CDR2 are SGHTA and FQGNSA. The V gene end was trimmed by 5 bases and the J gene end by 4 bases; junction bases not matched to a gene: 13. The CDR3 consists of 16 residues. CDR3 nucleotides: TGTGCCAGCAGCACGCGGGCGGGAGTAGAGCGAGAGACCCAGTACTTC. Its protein product is CASSTRAGVERETQYF.

The rearrangement joins TRBV27 to TRBJ1-2; D unresolved. Trimming cost V 4 bases and J 8 bases, with 23 bases left between them. The V gene's germline CDR1 is MNHEY and CDR2 SMNVEV (reference sequence). This CDR3 spans 16 amino acids. CDR3 DNA sequence: TGTGCCAGCAGTTCCATGCCTGGGTTCCGGATGGGCGGCTACACCTTC. Amino acids: CASSSMPGFRMGGYTF.

This chain links TRBV28 with TRBJ1-2; D remains ambiguous. Germline loops: CDR1 MDHEN, CDR2 SYDVKM. Trimming took off 4 bases at V and 1 base at J, with 10 bases between the two ends. This CDR3 spans 14 amino acids. For the CDR3, the DNA is TGTGCCAGCAGTTCCCTTGGCAGTAACTATGGCTACACCTTC. This encodes CASSSLGSNYGYTF.

The gene calls are TRBV14 and TRBJ2-5, with 7 nucleotides matching TRBD2. The CDR3 loop spans 13 amino acids. Germline V gives CDR1 SGHDN, CDR2 FVKESK. Trimming removed 0 bases from V and 7 bases from J; junction bases left unmatched: 2. The CDR3 here is CASSQDWGGTQYF. The CDR3 region has the DNA TGTGCCAGCAGCCAAGACTGGGGGGGGACCCAGTACTTC.

The J gene is TRBJ2-5, the V gene TRBV7-2; D is possibly TRBD2 (6 bases). From germline, CDR1 is SGHTA and CDR2 FQGNSA. This CDR3 region has 15 residues. V was cut by 3 bases and J by 5 bases, with 16 bases left in between. CDR3 DNA sequence: TGTGCCAGCAGCTTTGGGGAGTACCGGGGGGAGACCCAGTACTTC. Residues: CASSFGEYRGETQYF.

The chain uses TRBV9 and TRBJ2-1; the D gene is possibly TRBD2 (6 bases). CDR1 SGDLS and CDR2 YYNGEE come from the germline V gene. There are 16 residues in the CDR3. V was cut by 0 bases and J by 8 bases, with 18 bases left in between. The CDR3 is CASSVGGGRRGDEQFF. The CDR3 coding sequence is TGTGCCAGCAGCGTAGGAGGAGGGAGAAGAGGGGATGAGCAGTTCTTC.

This chain uses TRBV5-1 with TRBJ1-1; D remains unclear. This CDR3 region has 13 residues. Germline V gene lookup returns CDR1 SGHRS and CDR2 YFSETQ. V was pared by 1 base and J by 0 bases, with 4 bases between. The CDR3 coding sequence is TGCGCCAGCAGCTTGAGAGTGAACACTGAAGCTTTCTTT. Protein product: CASSLRVNTEAFF.

This clone was seen a single time. J is TRBJ2-1 and V is TRBV4-3; D is possibly TRBD1 (6 bases). The CDR3 is 14 residues long. From germline, CDR1 is LGHNA and CDR2 YSLEER. V was shortened by 1 base and J by 8 bases, with 12 bases between the two germline ends. CDR3 amino acids: CASSQGTVLHEQFF. The CDR3 DNA reads as TGCGCCAGCAGCCAAGGGACAGTGCTCCATGAGCAGTTCTTC.